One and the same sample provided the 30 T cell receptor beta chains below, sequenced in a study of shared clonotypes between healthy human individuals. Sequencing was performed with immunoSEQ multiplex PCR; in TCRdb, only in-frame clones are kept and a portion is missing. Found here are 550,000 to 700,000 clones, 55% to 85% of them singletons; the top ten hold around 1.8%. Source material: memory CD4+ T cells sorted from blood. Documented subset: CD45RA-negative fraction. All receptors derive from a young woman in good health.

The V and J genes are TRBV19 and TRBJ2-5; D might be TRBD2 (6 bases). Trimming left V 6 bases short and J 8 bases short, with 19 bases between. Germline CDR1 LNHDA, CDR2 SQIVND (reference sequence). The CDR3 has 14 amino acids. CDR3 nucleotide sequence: TGTGCCAGTAGCCCCACCGGGACTGGAGCAACCCAGTACTTC. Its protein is CASSPTGTGATQYF.

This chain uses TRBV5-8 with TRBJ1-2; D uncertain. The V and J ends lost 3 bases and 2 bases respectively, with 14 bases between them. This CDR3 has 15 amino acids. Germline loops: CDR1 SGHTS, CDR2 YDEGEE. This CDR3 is CASSSPRVLNYGYTF. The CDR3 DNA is TGTGCCAGCAGCTCCCCCCGGGTCTTAAACTATGGCTACACCTTC. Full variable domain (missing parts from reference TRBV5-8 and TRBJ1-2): EAGVTQSPTHLIKTRGQQATLRCSPISGHTSVYWYQQALGLGLQFLLWYDEGEERNRGNFPPRFSGRQFPNYSSELNVNALELEDSALYLCASSSPRVLNYGYTFGSGTRLTVV.

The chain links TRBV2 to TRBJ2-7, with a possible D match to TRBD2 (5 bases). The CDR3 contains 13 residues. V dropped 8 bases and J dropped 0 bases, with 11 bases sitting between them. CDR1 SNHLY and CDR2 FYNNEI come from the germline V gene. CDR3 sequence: CASGWEYSYEQYF. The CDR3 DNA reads TGTGCCAGCGGGTGGGAGTACTCCTACGAGCAGTACTTC.

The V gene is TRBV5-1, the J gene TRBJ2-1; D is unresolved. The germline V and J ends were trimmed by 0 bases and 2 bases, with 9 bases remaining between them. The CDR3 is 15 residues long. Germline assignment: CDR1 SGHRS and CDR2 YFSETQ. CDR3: CASSLGSPTYNEQFF. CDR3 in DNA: TGCGCCAGCAGCTTGGGGTCCCCAACCTACAATGAGCAGTTCTTC.

DNA of the CDR3: TGTGCCAGCAGTTTAATCGGACAGGGCCCCGGGGAGCTGTTTTTT. As protein: CASSLIGQGPGELFF. The rearrangement links TRBV28 to TRBJ2-2, with 8 nucleotides matching TRBD1. Germline V gene data show CDR1 as MDHEN and CDR2 as SYDVKM. This CDR3 region has 15 residues. Trimming took 2 bases from V and 6 from J; bases not matched to a gene: 5.

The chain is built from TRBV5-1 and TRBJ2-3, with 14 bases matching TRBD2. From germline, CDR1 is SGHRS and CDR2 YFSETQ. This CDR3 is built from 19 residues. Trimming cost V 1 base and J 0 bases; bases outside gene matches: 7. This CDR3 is CASSLFVGLAGVSTDTQYF. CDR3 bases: TGCGCCAGCAGCTTGTTTGTGGGACTAGCGGGAGTGAGCACAGATACGCAGTATTTT.

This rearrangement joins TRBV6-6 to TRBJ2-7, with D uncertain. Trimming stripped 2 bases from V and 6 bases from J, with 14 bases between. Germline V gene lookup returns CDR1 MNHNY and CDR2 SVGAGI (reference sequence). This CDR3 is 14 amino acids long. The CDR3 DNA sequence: TGTGCCAGCAGTTACCGGGCCCGGTTCGGCGAGCAGTACTTC. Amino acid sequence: CASSYRARFGEQYF.

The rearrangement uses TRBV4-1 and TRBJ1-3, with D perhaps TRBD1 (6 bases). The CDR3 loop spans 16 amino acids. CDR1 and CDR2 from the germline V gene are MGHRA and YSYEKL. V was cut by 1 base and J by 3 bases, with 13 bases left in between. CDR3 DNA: TGCGCCAGCAGCCAAGCTCGAGGGGGAATTGGAAACACCATATATTTT. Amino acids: CASSQARGGIGNTIYF.

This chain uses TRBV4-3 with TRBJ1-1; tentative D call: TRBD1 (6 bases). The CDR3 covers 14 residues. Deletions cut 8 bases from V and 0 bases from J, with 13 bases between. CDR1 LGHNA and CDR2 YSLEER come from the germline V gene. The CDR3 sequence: CASRGPLMNTEAFF. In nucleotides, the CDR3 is TGCGCCAGCCGGGGGCCCTTGATGAACACTGAAGCTTTCTTT.

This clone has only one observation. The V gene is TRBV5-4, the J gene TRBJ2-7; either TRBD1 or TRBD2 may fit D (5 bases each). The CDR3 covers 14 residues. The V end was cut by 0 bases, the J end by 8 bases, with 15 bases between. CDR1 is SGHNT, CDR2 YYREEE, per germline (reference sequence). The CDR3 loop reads CASSLEGPLRKQYF. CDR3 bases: TGTGCCAGCAGCTTGGAGGGACCACTTCGAAAGCAGTACTTC.

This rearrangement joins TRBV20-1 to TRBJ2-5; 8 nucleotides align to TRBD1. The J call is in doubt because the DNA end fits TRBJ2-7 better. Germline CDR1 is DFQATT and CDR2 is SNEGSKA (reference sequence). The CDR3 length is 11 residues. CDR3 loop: CRGAQGDEQYF. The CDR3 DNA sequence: TGCAGGGGGGCACAGGGGGACGAGCAGTACTTC.

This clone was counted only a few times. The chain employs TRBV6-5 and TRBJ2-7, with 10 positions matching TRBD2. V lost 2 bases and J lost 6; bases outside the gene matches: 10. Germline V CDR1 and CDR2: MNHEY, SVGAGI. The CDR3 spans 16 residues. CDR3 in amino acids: CASSYMLAGGRGEQYF. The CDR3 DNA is TGTGCCAGCAGTTACATGTTAGCGGGAGGCCGTGGCGAGCAGTACTTC.

The CDR3 here is CASSTTGLGYEQYF. The CDR3 DNA is TGCGCCAGCAGCACGACAGGGTTAGGTTACGAGCAGTACTTC. The chain employs TRBV5-1 and TRBJ2-7; 7 bases line up with TRBD1. V lost 4 bases to trimming and J lost 4 bases; unmatched junction nucleotides: 8. The CDR3 extends over 14 amino acids. In germline, CDR1 is SGHRS, CDR2 YFSETQ.

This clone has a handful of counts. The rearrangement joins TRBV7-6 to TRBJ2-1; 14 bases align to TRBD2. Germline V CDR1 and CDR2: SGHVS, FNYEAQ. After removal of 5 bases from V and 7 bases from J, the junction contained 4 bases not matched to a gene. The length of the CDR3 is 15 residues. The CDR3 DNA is TGTGCCAGCAGCCCTCGGACTAGCGGGAGGAATGAGCAGTTCTTC. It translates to CASSPRTSGRNEQFF.

For the CDR3, the DNA is TGTGCCAGCAGTCCTCACAGGGACTCCTACAATGAGCAGTTCTTC. Protein: CASSPHRDSYNEQFF. The rearrangement uses TRBV28 and TRBJ2-1, with D tentatively TRBD1 (6 bases). The CDR3 runs 15 residues. Trimming removed 5 bases from V and 0 bases from J, with 11 bases in between. The germline V gene encodes CDR1 MDHEN and CDR2 SYDVKM.

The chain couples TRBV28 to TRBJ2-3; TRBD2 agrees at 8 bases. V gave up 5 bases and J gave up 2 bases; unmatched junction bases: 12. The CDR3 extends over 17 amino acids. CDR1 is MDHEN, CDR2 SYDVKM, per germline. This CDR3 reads CASSRHRTSRDTDTQYF. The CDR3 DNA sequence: TGTGCCAGCAGTCGTCACCGGACTAGCAGAGACACAGATACGCAGTATTTT.

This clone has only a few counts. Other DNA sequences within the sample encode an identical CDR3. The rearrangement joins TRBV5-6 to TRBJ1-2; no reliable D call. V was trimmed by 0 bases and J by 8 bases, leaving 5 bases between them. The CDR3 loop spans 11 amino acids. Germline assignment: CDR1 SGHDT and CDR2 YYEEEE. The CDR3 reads CASSLEGGYTF. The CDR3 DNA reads TGTGCCAGCAGCTTGGAAGGGGGCTACACCTTC.

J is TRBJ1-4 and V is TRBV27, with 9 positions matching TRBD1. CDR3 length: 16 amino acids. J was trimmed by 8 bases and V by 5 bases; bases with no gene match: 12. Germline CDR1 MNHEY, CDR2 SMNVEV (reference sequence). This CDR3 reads CASSLSSTGGWEKLFF. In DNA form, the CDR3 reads TGTGCCAGCAGTCTCTCATCGACAGGGGGATGGGAAAAACTGTTTTTT.

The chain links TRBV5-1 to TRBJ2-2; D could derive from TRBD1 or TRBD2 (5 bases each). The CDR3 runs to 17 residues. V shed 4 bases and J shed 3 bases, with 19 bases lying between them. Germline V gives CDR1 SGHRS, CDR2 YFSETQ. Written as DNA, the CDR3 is TGCGCCAGCAGCCGGGACGGGGACGGGCGGGACACCGGGGAGCTGTTTTTT. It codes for CASSRDGDGRDTGELFF.

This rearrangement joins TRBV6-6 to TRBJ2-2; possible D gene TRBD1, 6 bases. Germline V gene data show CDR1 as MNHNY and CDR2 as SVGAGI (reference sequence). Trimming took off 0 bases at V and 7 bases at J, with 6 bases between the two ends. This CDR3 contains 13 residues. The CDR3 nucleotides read TGTGCCAGCAGTTACTCGACAGGCGGGGAGCTGTTTTTT. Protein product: CASSYSTGGELFF.

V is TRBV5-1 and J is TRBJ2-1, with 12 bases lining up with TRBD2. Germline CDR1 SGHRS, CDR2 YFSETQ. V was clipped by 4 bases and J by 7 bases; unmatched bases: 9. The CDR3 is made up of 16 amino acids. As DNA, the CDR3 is TGCGCCAGCAGCATTCGACTAGCGGGAGCAGGGAATGAGCAGTTCTTC. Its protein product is CASSIRLAGAGNEQFF.

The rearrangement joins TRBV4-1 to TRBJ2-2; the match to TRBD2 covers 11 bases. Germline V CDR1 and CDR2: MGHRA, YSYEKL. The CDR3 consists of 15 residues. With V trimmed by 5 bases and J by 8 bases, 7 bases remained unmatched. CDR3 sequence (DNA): TGCGCCAGCAGCTCGCCGACTAGCGGGAAAGGGGAGCTGTTTTTT. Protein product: CASSSPTSGKGELFF.

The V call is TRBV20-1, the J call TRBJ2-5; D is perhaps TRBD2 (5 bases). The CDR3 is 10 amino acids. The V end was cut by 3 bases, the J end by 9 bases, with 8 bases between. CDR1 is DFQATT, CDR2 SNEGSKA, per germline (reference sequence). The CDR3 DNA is TGCAGTGCTAGTGGGGAGCCCCAGTACTTC. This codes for CSASGEPQYF.

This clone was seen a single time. CDR3 region: CASSQGSYQPQHF. CDR3 coding DNA: TGTGCCAGCAGCCAAGGGTCTTATCAGCCCCAGCATTTT. The chain couples TRBV6-6 to TRBJ1-5, with D unclear. V gave up 6 bases and J gave up 5 bases, with 11 bases separating them. Germline lookup yields CDR1 MNHNY and CDR2 SVGAGI (reference sequence). The CDR3 runs to 13 residues.

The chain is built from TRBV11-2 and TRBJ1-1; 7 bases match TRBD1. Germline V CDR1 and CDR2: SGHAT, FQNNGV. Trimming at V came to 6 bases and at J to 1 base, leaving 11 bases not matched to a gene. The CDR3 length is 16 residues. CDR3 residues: CASRDPGQSENTEAFF. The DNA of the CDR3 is TGTGCCAGCAGAGACCCGGGACAGTCAGAGAACACTGAAGCTTTCTTT.

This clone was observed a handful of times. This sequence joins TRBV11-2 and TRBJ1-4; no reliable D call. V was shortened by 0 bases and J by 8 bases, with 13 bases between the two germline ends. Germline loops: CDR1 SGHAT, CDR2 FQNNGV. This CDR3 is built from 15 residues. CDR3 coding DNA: TGTGCCAGCAGCTTAGATCATAACGCTAGAGAAAAACTGTTTTTT. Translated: CASSLDHNAREKLFF.

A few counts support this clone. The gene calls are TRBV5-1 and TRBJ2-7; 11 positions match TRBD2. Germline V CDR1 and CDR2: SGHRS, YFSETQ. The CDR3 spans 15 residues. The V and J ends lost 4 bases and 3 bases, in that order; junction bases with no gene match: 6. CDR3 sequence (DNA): TGCGCCAGCAGCCAGGGACTAGCGGAGGACTACGAGCAGTACTTC. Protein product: CASSQGLAEDYEQYF.

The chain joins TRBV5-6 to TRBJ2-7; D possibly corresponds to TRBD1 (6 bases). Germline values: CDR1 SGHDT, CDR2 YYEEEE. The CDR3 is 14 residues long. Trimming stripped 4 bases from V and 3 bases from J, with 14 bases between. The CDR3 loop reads CASSPTGIGYEQYF. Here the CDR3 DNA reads TGTGCCAGCAGCCCTACAGGGATAGGCTACGAGCAGTACTTC. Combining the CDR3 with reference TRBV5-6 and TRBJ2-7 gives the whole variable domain DAGVTQSPTHLIKTRGQQVTLRCSPKSGHDTVSWYQQALGQGPQFIFQYYEEEERQRGNFPDRFSGHQFPNYSSELNVNALLLGDSALYLCASSPTGIGYEQYFGPGTRLTVT.

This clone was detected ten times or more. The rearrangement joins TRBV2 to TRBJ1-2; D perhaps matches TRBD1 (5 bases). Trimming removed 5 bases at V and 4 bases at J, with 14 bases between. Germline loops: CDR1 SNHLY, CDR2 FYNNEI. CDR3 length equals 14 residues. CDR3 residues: CASSSQGRSYGYTF. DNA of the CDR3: TGTGCCAGCAGTTCTCAGGGAAGGAGCTATGGCTACACCTTC.

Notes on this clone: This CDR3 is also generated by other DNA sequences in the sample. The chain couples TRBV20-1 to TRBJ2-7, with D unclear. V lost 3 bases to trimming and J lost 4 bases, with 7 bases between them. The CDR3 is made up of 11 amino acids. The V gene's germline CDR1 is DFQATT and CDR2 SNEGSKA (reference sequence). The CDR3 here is CSASYYYEQYF. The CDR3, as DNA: TGCAGTGCTAGTTATTATTACGAGCAGTACTTC.